These 9 T cell receptor beta chains came from one sample sequenced in a study of shared clonotypes between healthy human individuals. TCRdb's table, derived via immunoSEQ multiplex PCR, lists solely in-frame clones and lacks some. The sample carries 2 million to 2.5 million clones, 90% to 96% recorded once. Sequencing was done on a sample of naive CD4+ T cells sorted from blood. Regarding subset: CD45RA+ positively selected. The source of these receptors is a young man in good health.

This chain links TRBV27 with TRBJ2-1; TRBD1 or TRBD2 may be the D gene (5 bases each). This CDR3 contains 16 residues. Between the trimmed V and J ends, which lost 5 bases and 1 base, there was a span of 15 bases. Germline CDR1 is MNHEY and CDR2 is SMNVEV (reference sequence). CDR3 in DNA: TGTGCCAGCAGTCCTCAAGAGGGGCCTTCCTACAATGAGCAGTTCTTC. This gives the protein CASSPQEGPSYNEQFF.

The chain uses TRBV29-1 and TRBJ2-7; 9 bases align to TRBD1. This CDR3 is built from 13 residues. Germline lookup yields CDR1 SQVTM and CDR2 ANQGSEA. J lost 1 base, V lost 4 bases, and 2 bases had no gene match. The CDR3 here is CSVVGQGSYEQYF. The CDR3 DNA reads TGCAGCGTTGTAGGACAGGGGTCCTACGAGCAGTACTTC.

The chain couples TRBV10-3 to TRBJ1-4, with D perhaps TRBD1 (6 bases). Germline values: CDR1 ENHRY, CDR2 SYGVKD. This CDR3 contains 17 residues. V was trimmed by 0 bases and J by 7 bases, leaving 18 bases between them. The CDR3 reads CAISESEGGRIGEKLFF. CDR3 sequence (DNA): TGTGCCATCAGTGAGTCGGAGGGGGGGAGAATTGGTGAAAAACTGTTTTTT.

The chain employs TRBV11-2 and TRBJ2-1; 12 bases align to TRBD2. CDR1 SGHAT and CDR2 FQNNGV come from the germline V gene. Unmatched junction bases numbered 4, after V lost 4 bases and J lost 6 bases. This CDR3 is built from 15 residues. DNA of the CDR3: TGTGCCAGCAGCTCTAGCGGGAGGGCCGTCAATGAGCAGTTCTTC. This gives the protein CASSSSGRAVNEQFF.

On this clone: The same CDR3 can be traced to other DNA sequences in this sample. The genes are TRBV19 and TRBJ2-7, with TRBD2 matching over 14 bases. Germline V gene data show CDR1 as LNHDA and CDR2 as SQIVND (reference sequence). This CDR3 is built from 15 residues. V was clipped by 5 bases and J by 4 bases; unmatched bases: 4. The CDR3, as DNA: TGTGCCAGTAGTCCAGGGACTAGCGGGAGTTACGAGCAGTACTTC. It yields the protein CASSPGTSGSYEQYF.

V and J are TRBV5-1 and TRBJ2-5; no clear D. The CDR3 consists of 14 residues. Between the trimmed V and J ends, which lost 7 bases and 1 base, there was a span of 14 bases. Germline V gene lookup returns CDR1 SGHRS and CDR2 YFSETQ. The CDR3 DNA reads TGCGCCAGCCGTAGAAGGGTCGGCCAAGAGACCCAGTACTTC. Its protein is CASRRRVGQETQYF.

The J gene is TRBJ2-5, the V gene TRBV7-2, with D tentatively TRBD1 (7 bases). CDR1 and CDR2 (germline): SGHTA, FQGNSA. This CDR3 is built from 15 residues. Between the trimmed V and J ends, which lost 2 bases and 3 bases, there was a span of 13 bases. CDR3 sequence (DNA): TGTGCCAGCAGCTTAAGGGGGCGGGAAGAAGAGACCCAGTACTTC. Translated: CASSLRGREEETQYF.

The CDR3 protein is CASSPRGSKNTEAFF. The CDR3 DNA follows: TGTGCCAGCAGTCCTCGCGGCAGTAAGAACACTGAAGCTTTCTTT. V usage is TRBV27 and J usage is TRBJ1-1; unclear D gene. Germline-derived CDR1 and CDR2 are MNHEY and SMNVEV (reference sequence). This CDR3 has 15 residues. Deletions cut 5 bases from V and 1 base from J, with 14 bases between.

As for this clone: The same CDR3 also results from other DNA sequences found in this sample. The chain uses TRBV30 and TRBJ2-7, with 7 bases identical to TRBD2. Germline loops: CDR1 GTSNPN, CDR2 SVGIG (reference sequence). The length of the CDR3 is 14 residues. J lost 1 base, V lost 0 bases, and 3 bases had no gene match. The CDR3 here is CAWSVGGVSYEQYF. As DNA, the CDR3 is TGTGCCTGGAGTGTGGGGGGGGTTTCCTACGAGCAGTACTTC.